These T cell receptor beta chains were read from a single sample in a study of T cell repertoires in cytomegalovirus infection. MiXCR, run by TCRdb on the reads, gives a single entry per CDR3 protein. The top ten hold about 63% of the sample, which has about 70,000 distinct CDR3 sequences, approximately 20% seen once. What these receptors recognize is not known. The sample was CD8+ T cells from cultured PBMCs, taken from culture after CMV antigen stimulation. These receptors were collected from a human donor in good health (CMV status not recorded). Some clones in this sample may be carry-over from other donors' samples. Each CDR3 is given with its conserved first and last residue.

J,V,CDR3
TRBJ1-3,TRBV6-2/TRBV6-3,CASSPRLISGNTIYF
TRBJ2-2,TRBV2,CASSDSQGAYTGELFF
TRBJ2-7,TRBV29-1,CSVATGVKYEQYF
TRBJ2-1,TRBV6-2/TRBV6-3,CASSYSGANEQFF
TRBJ2-1,TRBV6-5,CASRLAGSSYNEQFF
TRBJ1-2,TRBV7-7,CASSLAREWGRDTNSYGYTF
TRBJ2-5,TRBV6-2/TRBV6-3,CASSYSDGQETQYF
TRBJ2-7,TRBV7-8,CASSFNSYEQYF
TRBJ1-1,TRBV7-6,CASSFRKTGDTEAFF
TRBJ2-7,TRBV11-2,CASSSDRSYEQYF
TRBJ2-6,TRBV7-2,CASSLEDAVRVYSGANVLTF
TRBJ2-7,TRBV2,CASRGASSEQYF
TRBJ1-1,TRBV7-9,CASSHNPRQGRNTEAFF
TRBJ2-7,TRBV4-1,CASSQGTGSSYEQYF
TRBJ2-6,TRBV23-1,CASSQSGGSGANVLTF
TRBJ2-1,TRBV7-6,CASSLGGQSYNEQFF
TRBJ2-3,TRBV7-9,CASSLPTSGGPADTQYF
TRBJ2-7,TRBV12-3/TRBV12-4,CASSFPRDRVPYEQYF
TRBJ2-1,TRBV19,CASSGAGGFNEQFF
TRBJ1-1,TRBV6-5,CASSPGPTKAFF
TRBJ2-1,TRBV6-2/TRBV6-3,CASSPRLAGGPVNEQFF
TRBJ1-2,TRBV19,CASSIGTGGLSDYGYTF
TRBJ2-1,TRBV7-9,CASSPDVGTGVIIDEQFF
TRBJ2-5,TRBV5-4,CASSPWDFPQETQYF
TRBJ1-5,TRBV7-4,CASSLRGANNQPQHF
TRBJ2-1,TRBV7-2,CASSPTPNYNEQFF
TRBJ2-5,TRBV7-9,CASSLVTPQETQYF
TRBJ2-5,TRBV28,CASSLSKETQYF
TRBJ1-1,TRBV7-2,CASSLWGNTEAFF
TRBJ1-5,TRBV7-8,CASSLGQNQPQHF
TRBJ2-1,TRBV11-3,CASSQRTGAIVDEQFF
TRBJ2-1,TRBV7-2,CASSLDASGAFYNEQFF
TRBJ2-5,TRBV7-2,CASSLFGTSETQYF
TRBJ1-3,TRBV7-8,CASSLGADAVNTIYF
TRBJ1-5,TRBV7-8,CASSSGGYQPQHF
TRBJ1-1,TRBV4-1,CASSPRDRGDTEAFF
TRBJ2-2,TRBV6-5,CASTQRDRNTGELFF
TRBJ1-5,TRBV4-1,CASSQVSADSNQPQHF
TRBJ2-3,TRBV28,CASSPRDTDTQYF
TRBJ1-5,TRBV12-3/TRBV12-4,CASSFRKGLNQPQHF
TRBJ2-7,TRBV6-1,CASILTAFSYEQYF
TRBJ2-1,TRBV6-6,CASKPSGGASSYNEQFF
TRBJ2-7,TRBV18,CASSQHWQSYEQYF
TRBJ2-1,TRBV7-9,CASSSSGGPGEQFF